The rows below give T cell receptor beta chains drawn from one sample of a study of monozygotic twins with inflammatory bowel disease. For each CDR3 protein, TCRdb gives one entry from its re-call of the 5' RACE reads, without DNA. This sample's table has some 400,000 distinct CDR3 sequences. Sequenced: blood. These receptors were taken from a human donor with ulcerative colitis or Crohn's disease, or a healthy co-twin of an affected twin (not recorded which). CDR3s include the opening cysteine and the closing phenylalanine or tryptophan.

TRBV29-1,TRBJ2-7,CSVGALLGYEQYF
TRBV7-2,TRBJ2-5,CASSGVNQETQYF
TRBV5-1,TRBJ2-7,CASSLESSGGYEQYF
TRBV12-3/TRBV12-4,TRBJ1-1,CASSLEGASEAFF
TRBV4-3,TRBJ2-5,CASSQEGRRSQETQYF
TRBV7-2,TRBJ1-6,CASSLGQFISPLHF
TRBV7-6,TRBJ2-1,CASSLEITTPYNEQFF
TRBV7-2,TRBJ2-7,CASSRTSGEAYEQYF
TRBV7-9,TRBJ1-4,CASSHPQGIINEKLFF
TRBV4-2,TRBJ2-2,CASSQTGGQNTGELFF
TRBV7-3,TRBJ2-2,CASSNIDRAGGELFF
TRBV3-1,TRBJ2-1,CASSQDFQGGRFF
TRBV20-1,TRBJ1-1,CSASDSTEAFF
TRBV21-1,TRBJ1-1,CASTVFRRQGLWDTEAFF
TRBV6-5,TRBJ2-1,CASSYSGGNGFNEQFF
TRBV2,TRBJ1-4,CASRGTGQTEKLFF
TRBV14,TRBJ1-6,CASSPGRYNSPLHF
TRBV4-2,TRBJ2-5,CASSQGRDLQETQYF
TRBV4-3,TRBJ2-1,CASSQTRGSGSYNEQFF
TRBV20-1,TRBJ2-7,CSATGTGPPYEQYF
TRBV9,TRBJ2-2,CASSPVAGGGTGELFF
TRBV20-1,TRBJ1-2,CSASSSGGAAGYTF
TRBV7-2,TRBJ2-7,CASRIGQERNEQYF
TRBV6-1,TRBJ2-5,CASSEVDRGRAQYF
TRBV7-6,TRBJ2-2,CASSYGQLGAAGELFF
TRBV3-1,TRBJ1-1,CASSQLGTGRSEAFF
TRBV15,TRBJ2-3,CATSRGGEDTQYF
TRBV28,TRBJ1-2,CASRGRGADYGYTF
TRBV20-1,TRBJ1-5,CSTGRASDQPQHF
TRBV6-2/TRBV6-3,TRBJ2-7,CASSYPGSRGAYEQYF
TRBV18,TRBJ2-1,CASAGQSSYNEQFF
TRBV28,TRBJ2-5,CASRDTIAGALSTQYF
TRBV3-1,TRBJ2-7,CASSRKPGQGVYEQYF
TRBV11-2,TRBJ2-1,CASSLGPGLAGDSNEQFF
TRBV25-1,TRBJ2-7,CASSPPGRVYEQYF
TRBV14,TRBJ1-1,CASSQNRAGNTEAFF
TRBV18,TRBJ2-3,CASSPRGVETDTQYF
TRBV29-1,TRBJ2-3,CSSTGGTSTDTQYF
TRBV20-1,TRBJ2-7,CSAQGLSYEQYF
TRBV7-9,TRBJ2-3,CASSPGQGDTDTQYF
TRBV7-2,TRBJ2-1,CASSSTSGGGSYNEQFF